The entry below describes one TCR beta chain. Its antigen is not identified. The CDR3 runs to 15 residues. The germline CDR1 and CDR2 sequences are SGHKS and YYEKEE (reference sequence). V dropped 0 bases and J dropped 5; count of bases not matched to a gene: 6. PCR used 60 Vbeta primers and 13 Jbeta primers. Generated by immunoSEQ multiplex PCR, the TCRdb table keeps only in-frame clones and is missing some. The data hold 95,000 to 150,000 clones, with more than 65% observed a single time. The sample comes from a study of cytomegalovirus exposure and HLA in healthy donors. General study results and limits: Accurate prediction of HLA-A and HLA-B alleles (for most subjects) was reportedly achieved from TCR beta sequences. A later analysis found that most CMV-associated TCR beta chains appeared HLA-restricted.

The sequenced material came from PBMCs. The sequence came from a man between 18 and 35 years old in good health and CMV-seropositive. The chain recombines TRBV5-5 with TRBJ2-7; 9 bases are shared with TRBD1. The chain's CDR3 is CASSLAGTGFDEQYF. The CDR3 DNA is TGTGCCAGCAGCTTGGCCGGGACAGGGTTCGACGAGCAGTACTTC.